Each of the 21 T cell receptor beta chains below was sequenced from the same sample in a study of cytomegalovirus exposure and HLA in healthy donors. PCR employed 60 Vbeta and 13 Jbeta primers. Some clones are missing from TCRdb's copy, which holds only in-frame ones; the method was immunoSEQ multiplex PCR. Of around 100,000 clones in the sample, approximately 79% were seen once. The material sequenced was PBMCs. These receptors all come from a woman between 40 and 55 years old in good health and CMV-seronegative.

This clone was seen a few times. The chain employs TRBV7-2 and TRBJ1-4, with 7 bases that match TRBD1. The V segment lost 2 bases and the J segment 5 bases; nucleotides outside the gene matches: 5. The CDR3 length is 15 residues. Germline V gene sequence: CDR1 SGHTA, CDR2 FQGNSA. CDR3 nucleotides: TGTGCCAGCAGCTTATGGGGACAGCCAAATGAAAAACTGTTTTTT. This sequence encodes CASSLWGQPNEKLFF.

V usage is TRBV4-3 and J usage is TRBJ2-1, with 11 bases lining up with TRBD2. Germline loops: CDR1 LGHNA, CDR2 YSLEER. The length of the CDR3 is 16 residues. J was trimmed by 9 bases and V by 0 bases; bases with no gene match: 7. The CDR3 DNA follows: TGCGCCAGCAGCCAAGATCGAACTAGCGGGGGCGGTGAGCAGTTCTTC. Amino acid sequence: CASSQDRTSGGGEQFF.

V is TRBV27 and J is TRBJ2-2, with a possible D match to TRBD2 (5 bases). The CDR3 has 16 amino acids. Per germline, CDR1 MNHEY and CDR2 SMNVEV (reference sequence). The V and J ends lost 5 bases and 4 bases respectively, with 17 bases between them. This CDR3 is CASSPDRGEGTGELFF. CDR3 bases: TGTGCCAGCAGTCCCGACCGGGGTGAGGGCACCGGGGAGCTGTTTTTT.

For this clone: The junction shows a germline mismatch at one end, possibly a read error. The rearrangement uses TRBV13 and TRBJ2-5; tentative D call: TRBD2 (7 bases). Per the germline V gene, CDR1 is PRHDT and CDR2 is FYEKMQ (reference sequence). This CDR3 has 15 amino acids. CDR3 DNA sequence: TGTGCCAGCAACTTAGGAGCACAGGGAGGGGAGACCCAGTACTTC. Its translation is CASNLGAQGGETQYF.

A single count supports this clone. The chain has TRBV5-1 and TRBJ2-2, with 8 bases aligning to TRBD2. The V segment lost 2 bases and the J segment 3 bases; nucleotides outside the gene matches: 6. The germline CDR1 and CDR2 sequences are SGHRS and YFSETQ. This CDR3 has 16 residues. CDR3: CASSFSSGGDTGELFF. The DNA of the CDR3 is TGCGCCAGCAGCTTTAGCAGCGGGGGTGACACCGGGGAGCTGTTTTTT.

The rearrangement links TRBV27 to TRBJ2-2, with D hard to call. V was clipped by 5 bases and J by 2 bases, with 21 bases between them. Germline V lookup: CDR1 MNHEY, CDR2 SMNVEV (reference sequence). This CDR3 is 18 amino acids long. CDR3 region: CASSPPRGGFVNTGELFF. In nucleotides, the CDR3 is TGTGCCAGCAGTCCACCCCGAGGCGGATTCGTAAACACCGGGGAGCTGTTTTTT.

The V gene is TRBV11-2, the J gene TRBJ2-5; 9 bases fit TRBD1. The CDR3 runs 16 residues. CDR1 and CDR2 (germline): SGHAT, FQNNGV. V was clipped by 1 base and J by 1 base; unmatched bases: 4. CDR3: CASSLGQGVLQETQYF. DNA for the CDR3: TGTGCCAGCAGCTTAGGACAGGGGGTCCTCCAAGAGACCCAGTACTTC.

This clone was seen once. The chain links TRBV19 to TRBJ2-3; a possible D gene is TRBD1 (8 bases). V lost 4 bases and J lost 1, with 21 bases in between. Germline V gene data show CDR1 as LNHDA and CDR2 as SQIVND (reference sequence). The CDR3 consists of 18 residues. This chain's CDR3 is CASSNYRGGLVRTDTQYF. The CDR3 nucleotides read TGTGCCAGTAGTAACTACAGGGGGGGTTTGGTCCGCACAGATACGCAGTATTTT.

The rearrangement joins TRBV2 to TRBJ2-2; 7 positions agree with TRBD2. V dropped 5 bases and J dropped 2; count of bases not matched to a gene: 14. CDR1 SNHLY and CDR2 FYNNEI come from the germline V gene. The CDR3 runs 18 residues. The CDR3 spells CASSYLGGGSGNTGELFF. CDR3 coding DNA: TGTGCCAGCAGTTACCTGGGGGGGGGTAGCGGTAACACCGGGGAGCTGTTTTTT.

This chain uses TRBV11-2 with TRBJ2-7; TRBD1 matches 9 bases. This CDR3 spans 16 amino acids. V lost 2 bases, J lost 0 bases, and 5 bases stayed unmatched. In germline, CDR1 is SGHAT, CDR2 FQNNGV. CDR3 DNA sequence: TGTGCCAGCAGCTTATTTCCACAGGGGGCCTCCTACGAGCAGTACTTC. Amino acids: CASSLFPQGASYEQYF.

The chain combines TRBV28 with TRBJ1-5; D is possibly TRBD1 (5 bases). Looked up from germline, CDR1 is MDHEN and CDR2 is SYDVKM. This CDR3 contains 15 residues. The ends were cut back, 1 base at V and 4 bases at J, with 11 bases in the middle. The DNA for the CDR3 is TGTGCCAGCAGTTTATCCGCAGGGAATAATCAGCCCCAGCATTTT. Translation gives CASSLSAGNNQPQHF.

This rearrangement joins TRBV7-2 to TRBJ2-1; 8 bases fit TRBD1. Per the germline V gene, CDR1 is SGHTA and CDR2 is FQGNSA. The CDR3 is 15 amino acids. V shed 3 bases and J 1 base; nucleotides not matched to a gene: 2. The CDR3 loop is CASSLTGASYNEQFF. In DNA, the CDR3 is TGTGCCAGCAGCTTGACAGGGGCTTCCTACAATGAGCAGTTCTTC.

The CDR3 is CASSLTVHTEAFF. The CDR3, as DNA: TGTGCCAGTAGTCTGACAGTTCACACTGAAGCTTTCTTT. The chain joins TRBV19 to TRBJ1-1; D is possibly TRBD1 (5 bases). The CDR3 loop spans 13 amino acids. Looked up from germline, CDR1 is LNHDA and CDR2 is SQIVND (reference sequence). Between the trimmed V and J ends, which lost 5 bases and 3 bases, there was a span of 10 bases.

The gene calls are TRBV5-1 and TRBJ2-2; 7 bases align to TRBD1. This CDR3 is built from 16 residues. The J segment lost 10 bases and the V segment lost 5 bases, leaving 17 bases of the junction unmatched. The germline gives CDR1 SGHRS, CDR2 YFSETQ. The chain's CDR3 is CASSEGARGHREELFF. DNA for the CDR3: TGCGCCAGCAGTGAGGGGGCCCGGGGCCATCGGGAGGAGCTGTTTTTT. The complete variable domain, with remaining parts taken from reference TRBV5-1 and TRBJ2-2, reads KAGVTQTPRYLIKTRGQQVTLSCSPISGHRSVSWYQQTPGQGLQFLFEYFSETQRNKGNFPGRFSGRQFSNSRSEMNVSTLELGDSALYLCASSEGARGHREELFFGEGSRLTVL.

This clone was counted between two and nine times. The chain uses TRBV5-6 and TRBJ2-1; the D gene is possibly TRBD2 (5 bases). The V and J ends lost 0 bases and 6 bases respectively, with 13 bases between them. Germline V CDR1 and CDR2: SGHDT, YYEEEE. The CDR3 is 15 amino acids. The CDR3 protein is CASSLGTSNSNEQFF. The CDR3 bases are TGTGCCAGCAGCTTGGGGACTTCCAACTCCAATGAGCAGTTCTTC.

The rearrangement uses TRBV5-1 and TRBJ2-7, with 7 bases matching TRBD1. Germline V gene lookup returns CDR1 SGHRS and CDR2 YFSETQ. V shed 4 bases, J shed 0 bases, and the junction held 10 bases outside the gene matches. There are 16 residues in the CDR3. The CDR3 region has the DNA TGCGCCAGCAGCCAATTAGGCAGGGGGAGCTCCTACGAGCAGTACTTC. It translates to CASSQLGRGSSYEQYF.

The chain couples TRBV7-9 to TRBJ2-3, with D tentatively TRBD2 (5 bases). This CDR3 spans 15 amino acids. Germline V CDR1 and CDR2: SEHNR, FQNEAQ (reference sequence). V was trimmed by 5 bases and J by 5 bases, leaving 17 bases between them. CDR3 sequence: CASSTRTAAQDTQYF. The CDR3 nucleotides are TGTGCCAGCAGCACCCGGACTGCCGCACAAGATACGCAGTATTTT.

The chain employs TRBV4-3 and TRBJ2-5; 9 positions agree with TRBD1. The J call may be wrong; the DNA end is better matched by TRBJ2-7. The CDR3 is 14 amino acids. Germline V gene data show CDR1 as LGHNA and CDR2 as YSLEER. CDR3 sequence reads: CASSLGQGYYEQYF. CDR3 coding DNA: TGCGCCAGCAGCCTCGGACAGGGGTACTACGAGCAGTACTTC.

In DNA, the CDR3 is TGTGCCAGCAGCTTAGCCTCCCCGGGTAGGGTGGAAGGAGGCTATGGCTACACCTTC. Translating it yields CASSLASPGRVEGGYGYTF. This chain links TRBV7-6 with TRBJ1-2; D not resolved. Per the germline V gene, CDR1 is SGHVS and CDR2 is FNYEAQ. Trimming left V 0 bases short and J 4 bases short, with 24 bases between. The CDR3 consists of 19 residues.

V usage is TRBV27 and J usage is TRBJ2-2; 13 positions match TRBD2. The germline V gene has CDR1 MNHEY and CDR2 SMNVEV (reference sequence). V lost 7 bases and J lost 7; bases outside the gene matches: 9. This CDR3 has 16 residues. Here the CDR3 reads CASTGLAGVRGGELFF. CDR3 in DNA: TGTGCCAGCACCGGACTAGCGGGAGTTCGGGGCGGGGAGCTGTTTTTT.

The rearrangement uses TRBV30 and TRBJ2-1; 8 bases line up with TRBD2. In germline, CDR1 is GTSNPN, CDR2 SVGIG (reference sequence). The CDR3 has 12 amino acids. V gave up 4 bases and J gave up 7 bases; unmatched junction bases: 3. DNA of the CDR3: TGTGCCTGGACACGGGAGGGGAATGAGCAGTTCTTC. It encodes CAWTREGNEQFF.